This T cell receptor (beta chain) was sequenced for a study of cytomegalovirus exposure and HLA in healthy donors. Germline CDR1 reads SGHDN; CDR2 reads FVKESK. The V gene end was trimmed by 4 bases and the J gene end by 4 bases; junction bases not matched to a gene: 5. The CDR3 extends over 15 amino acids. The study, taken as a whole, reports: Most TCR sequences were uncommon, yet certain public TCRs appeared in many donors.

With regard to this clone: The antigen is undetermined.

Measured with immunoSEQ multiplex PCR; TCRdb has only the in-frame clones, and not every one. The repertoire includes about 140,000 clones, less than 90% of them detected once, and just under 3% sits in the top ten. Material: PBMCs. J is TRBJ1-5 and V is TRBV14; 9 nucleotides align to TRBD1. The TCR originated in a man aged 18 to 29 in good health and CMV-seronegative. In DNA, the CDR3 is TGTGCCAGCAGCCTTACAGGGGGCCCAAATCAGCCCCAGCATTTT. This gives the protein CASSLTGGPNQPQHF.